The rows below give T cell receptor beta chains drawn from one sample of a study of Graves' ophthalmopathy and Graves' hyperthyroidism. In TCRdb, the multiplex PCR reads were re-called with MiXCR into one record per CDR3 protein. The sample carries around 1.1 million distinct CDR3 sequences, about 38% recorded once. The specimen sequenced was peripheral blood or thyroid tissue (not recorded which). These receptor sequences come from an adult man with Graves' hyperthyroidism. CDR3s include the opening cysteine and the closing phenylalanine or tryptophan. D genes are given only for firm matches. Clone sizes are given selectively: once, few, many, or a class where the clone is expanded.

j_call: TRBJ2-2; d_call: NA; v_call: TRBV25-1; clone_size: once; cdr3_aa: CASSALGGGGELFF; cdr3_nt: TGTGCCAGCAGTGCGCTCGGTGGCGGCGGGGAGCTGTTTTTT
j_call: TRBJ2-7; d_call: TRBD1; v_call: TRBV2; clone_size: NA; cdr3_aa: CASSGEQGTGTYEQYF; cdr3_nt: TGTGCCAGCAGTGGGGAACAGGGGACAGGCACCTACGAGCAGTACTTC
j_call: TRBJ2-7; d_call: TRBD2; v_call: TRBV12-3/TRBV12-4; clone_size: NA; cdr3_aa: CASSLSPGGLYEQYF; cdr3_nt: TGTGCCAGCAGTTTATCGCCGGGAGGGTTGTACGAGCAGTACTTC
j_call: TRBJ1-4; d_call: NA; v_call: TRBV3-1; clone_size: NA; cdr3_aa: CASSQDLREVNEKLFF; cdr3_nt: TGTGCCAGCAGCCAAGATTTGAGGGAGGTCAATGAAAAACTGTTTTTT
j_call: TRBJ1-1; d_call: NA; v_call: TRBV5-5; clone_size: many; cdr3_aa: CASSASGTRSTEAFF; cdr3_nt: TGTGCCAGCAGCGCGTCAGGGACGCGGAGCACTGAAGCTTTCTTT
j_call: TRBJ1-1; d_call: TRBD1; v_call: TRBV14; clone_size: NA; cdr3_aa: CASSPGQMNAEAFF; cdr3_nt: TGTGCCAGCTCACCGGGACAGATGAACGCTGAAGCTTTCTTT
j_call: TRBJ2-5; d_call: NA; v_call: TRBV25-1; clone_size: NA; cdr3_aa: CASRLGVQETQYF; cdr3_nt: TGTGCCAGCAGGCTAGGGGTTCAAGAGACCCAGTACTTC
j_call: TRBJ1-2; d_call: NA; v_call: TRBV7-2; clone_size: NA; cdr3_aa: CASSIGPVYGYTF; cdr3_nt: TGTGCCAGCAGCATTGGACCCGTCTATGGCTACACCTTC
j_call: TRBJ2-5; d_call: NA; v_call: TRBV30; clone_size: many; cdr3_aa: CAWTLVKETQYF; cdr3_nt: TGTGCCTGGACTCTGGTTAAAGAGACCCAGTACTTC
j_call: TRBJ1-4; d_call: NA; v_call: TRBV7-9; clone_size: many; cdr3_aa: CASSFQATNEKLFF; cdr3_nt: TGTGCCAGCAGCTTTCAGGCAACTAATGAAAAACTGTTTTTT
j_call: TRBJ2-7; d_call: TRBD1; v_call: TRBV29-1; clone_size: many; cdr3_aa: CSVGEPGTGEREQYF; cdr3_nt: TGCAGCGTTGGGGAGCCCGGGACAGGAGAGAGGGAGCAGTACTTC
j_call: TRBJ1-5; d_call: NA; v_call: TRBV4-3; clone_size: NA; cdr3_aa: CASSQRFWDQGPQPQHF; cdr3_nt: TGCGCCAGCAGCCAGAGATTTTGGGACCAGGGCCCCCAGCCCCAGCATTTT
j_call: TRBJ1-4; d_call: NA; v_call: TRBV6-5; clone_size: NA; cdr3_aa: CASSYTYPGGIGELFF; cdr3_nt: TGTGCCAGCAGTTACACGTACCCGGGTGGAATCGGGGAACTGTTTTTT
j_call: TRBJ1-4; d_call: NA; v_call: TRBV12-3/TRBV12-4; clone_size: NA; cdr3_aa: CASSPLGALREKLFF; cdr3_nt: TGTGCCAGCAGCCCGTTGGGGGCCCTCCGAGAAAAACTGTTTTTT
j_call: TRBJ1-3; d_call: NA; v_call: TRBV6-5; clone_size: NA; cdr3_aa: CASSYSGFGNTIYF; cdr3_nt: TGTGCCAGCAGTTACTCGGGTTTTGGAAACACCATATATTTT
j_call: TRBJ2-5; d_call: NA; v_call: TRBV20-1; clone_size: few; cdr3_aa: CSAGLGLLQETQYF; cdr3_nt: TGCAGTGCTGGCCTCGGACTCCTCCAAGAGACCCAGTACTTC
j_call: TRBJ2-5; d_call: NA; v_call: TRBV29-1; clone_size: many; cdr3_aa: CSVEERQVRETQYF; cdr3_nt: TGCAGCGTTGAAGAACGACAGGTTCGGGAGACCCAGTACTTC
j_call: TRBJ2-7; d_call: NA; v_call: TRBV10-3; clone_size: many; cdr3_aa: CAISREGGLQYF; cdr3_nt: TGTGCCATCAGCAGGGAAGGGGGGTTGCAGTACTTC
j_call: TRBJ1-6; d_call: TRBD1; v_call: TRBV10-3; clone_size: many; cdr3_aa: CAISESGTANSPLHF; cdr3_nt: TGTGCCATCAGTGAGTCGGGGACAGCAAATTCACCCCTCCACTTT
j_call: TRBJ2-2; d_call: NA; v_call: TRBV20-1; clone_size: NA; cdr3_aa: CSAREWQRNTGELFF; cdr3_nt: TGCAGTGCTAGAGAATGGCAGAGGAACACCGGGGAGCTGTTTTTT
j_call: TRBJ2-7; d_call: NA; v_call: TRBV5-1; clone_size: few; cdr3_aa: CASSLDSSFSYEQYF; cdr3_nt: TGCGCCAGCAGCTTGGATTCTAGTTTCTCCTACGAGCAGTACTTC
j_call: TRBJ2-3; d_call: NA; v_call: TRBV29-1; clone_size: few; cdr3_aa: CSVGTAGLF; cdr3_nt: TGCAGCGTTGGGACAGCCGGTCTGTTT
j_call: TRBJ1-3; d_call: NA; v_call: TRBV10-2; clone_size: NA; cdr3_aa: CASSGGRDTIYF; cdr3_nt: TGCGCCAGCAGTGGGGGACGGGACACCATATATTTT
j_call: TRBJ1-5; d_call: NA; v_call: TRBV2; clone_size: NA; cdr3_aa: CASGQTQHF; cdr3_nt: TGTGCCAGCGGACAGACTCAGCATTTT
j_call: TRBJ2-6; d_call: NA; v_call: TRBV25-1; clone_size: NA; cdr3_aa: CASLRGPGANVLTF; cdr3_nt: TGTGCCAGCTTGAGGGGCCCTGGGGCCAACGTCCTGACTTTC
j_call: TRBJ2-5; d_call: NA; v_call: TRBV14; clone_size: many; cdr3_aa: CASSPRVQETQYF; cdr3_nt: TGTGCCAGCAGCCCCCGAGTTCAAGAGACCCAGTACTTC
j_call: TRBJ2-2; d_call: TRBD2; v_call: TRBV2; clone_size: NA; cdr3_aa: CASRGGTITGELFF; cdr3_nt: TGTGCCAGCAGGGGGGGGACTATCACCGGGGAGCTGTTTTTT
j_call: TRBJ1-2; d_call: NA; v_call: TRBV10-3; clone_size: NA; cdr3_aa: CANARGAQYGYTF; cdr3_nt: TGTGCCAACGCTCGGGGGGCCCAGTATGGCTACACCTTC
j_call: TRBJ1-1; d_call: TRBD1; v_call: TRBV12-3/TRBV12-4; clone_size: many; cdr3_aa: CASNRDRVTEAFF; cdr3_nt: TGTGCCAGCAACCGGGACAGGGTCACTGAAGCTTTCTTT
j_call: TRBJ1-4; d_call: NA; v_call: TRBV19; clone_size: many; cdr3_aa: CASSMGQFNEKLFF; cdr3_nt: TGTGCCAGTAGTATGGGGCAGTTTAATGAAAAACTGTTTTTT
j_call: TRBJ2-5; d_call: NA; v_call: TRBV6-6; clone_size: NA; cdr3_aa: CASSYGGFQETQYF; cdr3_nt: TGTGCCAGCAGTTACGGCGGGTTTCAAGAGACCCAGTACTTC
j_call: TRBJ2-1; d_call: TRBD2; v_call: TRBV10-3; clone_size: NA; cdr3_aa: CAMGGGSYNEQFF; cdr3_nt: TGTGCCATGGGCGGGGGGTCTTACAATGAGCAGTTCTTC
j_call: TRBJ2-5; d_call: NA; v_call: TRBV11-2; clone_size: NA; cdr3_aa: CASSYSPETRETQYF; cdr3_nt: TGTGCCAGCAGCTACTCCCCTGAGACTCGCGAGACCCAGTACTTC
j_call: TRBJ2-7; d_call: NA; v_call: TRBV7-8; clone_size: many; cdr3_aa: CASSLVIPPYEQYF; cdr3_nt: TGTGCCAGCAGCTTAGTAATCCCTCCCTACGAGCAGTACTTC
j_call: TRBJ1-1; d_call: NA; v_call: TRBV19; clone_size: many; cdr3_aa: CASSIVQGLNTEAFF; cdr3_nt: TGTGCCAGTAGTATAGTCCAGGGCCTGAACACTGAAGCTTTCTTT
j_call: TRBJ1-1; d_call: TRBD1; v_call: TRBV10-3; clone_size: many; cdr3_aa: CAISDRDRAVFPEAFF; cdr3_nt: TGTGCCATCAGTGACCGGGACAGGGCCGTCTTTCCTGAAGCTTTCTTT
j_call: TRBJ2-7; d_call: NA; v_call: TRBV10-2; clone_size: many; cdr3_aa: CASSSRTEPYF; cdr3_nt: TGCGCCAGCAGTTCCCGGACGGAGCCCTACTTC
j_call: TRBJ2-7; d_call: TRBD1; v_call: TRBV19; clone_size: few; cdr3_aa: CASSSPIPNRGTYEQYF; cdr3_nt: TGTGCCAGTAGCAGTCCAATCCCCAACAGGGGAACCTACGAGCAGTACTTC
j_call: TRBJ2-5; d_call: TRBD1; v_call: TRBV7-2; clone_size: many; cdr3_aa: CASTKRTGVETQYF; cdr3_nt: TGTGCCAGCACCAAAAGGACAGGGGTGGAGACCCAGTACTTC
j_call: TRBJ2-1; d_call: NA; v_call: TRBV29-1; clone_size: NA; cdr3_aa: CSGDREGATHNEQFF; cdr3_nt: TGCAGCGGCGACAGAGAAGGGGCGACCCACAATGAGCAGTTCTTC
j_call: TRBJ1-2; d_call: NA; v_call: TRBV7-9; clone_size: many; cdr3_aa: CASSPSGGQYHYGYTF; cdr3_nt: TGTGCCAGCAGCCCGAGCGGGGGGCAGTACCACTATGGCTACACCTTC